The 10 T cell receptor beta chains reported below all come from one sample, sequenced in a study of cytomegalovirus exposure and HLA in healthy donors. The primer mix had 60 Vbeta and 13 Jbeta primers. Assay: immunoSEQ multiplex PCR; the TCRdb copy retains only in-frame clones and omits some. Here the sample spans 130,000 to 150,000 clones, about four fifths being singletons. The sample taken for sequencing was PBMCs. The receptor set was obtained from a woman aged 18-35 years in good health and CMV-seropositive.

The chain couples TRBV5-1 to TRBJ1-1; TRBD1 matches 8 bases. CDR1 is SGHRS and CDR2 is YFSETQ in the germline V gene. The CDR3 totals 14 residues. V lost 1 base, J lost 7 bases, and 6 bases stayed unmatched. CDR3 region: CASSLYDRGFEAFF. For the CDR3, the DNA is TGCGCCAGCAGCTTGTACGACAGGGGATTTGAAGCTTTCTTT.

This clone turned up a few times. The V gene is TRBV10-3, the J gene TRBJ1-5; 10 positions match TRBD1. V was pared by 8 bases and J by 5 bases, with 6 bases of the junction left unmatched. Germline values: CDR1 ENHRY, CDR2 SYGVKD. This CDR3 spans 14 amino acids. The CDR3 region has the DNA TGTGCCATCGGGAGACAGGGGGCAGATCAGCCCCAGCATTTT. It yields the protein CAIGRQGADQPQHF.

This rearrangement joins TRBV6-6 to TRBJ1-3; tentative D call: TRBD1 (6 bases). CDR3 length: 16 residues. The V end lost 5 bases, the J end lost 5 bases, and 19 bases lay between the germline ends. The germline V gene encodes CDR1 MNHNY and CDR2 SVGAGI (reference sequence). CDR3 protein: CASSPENRVGRNTIYF. The CDR3 DNA follows: TGTGCCAGCAGTCCGGAGAACAGGGTTGGTAGAAACACCATATATTTT.

This clone was observed a few times. J is TRBJ1-4 and V is TRBV19; the D is unclear. The germline V gene encodes CDR1 LNHDA and CDR2 SQIVND (reference sequence). There are 11 residues in the CDR3. V gave up 6 bases and J gave up 8 bases, with 7 bases separating them. Here the CDR3 DNA reads TGTGCCAGTAGCATCACAGAAAAACTGTTTTTT. Its translation: CASSITEKLFF.

The table lists this clone with a count of one. The chain joins TRBV18 to TRBJ1-2, with D uncertain. Germline V gene sequence: CDR1 KGHSH, CDR2 LQKENI. The CDR3 contains 16 residues. Trimming took 1 base from V and 5 from J, leaving 17 bases between them. The CDR3 DNA is TGTGCCAGCTCACCACAACGTGGCGGGTGGGGTTATGGCTACACCTTC. It translates to CASSPQRGGWGYGYTF. Using reference TRBV18 and TRBJ1-2 for the parts outside the CDR3, the full variable domain is NAGVMQNPRHLVRRRGQEARLRCSPMKGHSHVYWYRQLPEEGLKFMVYLQKENIIDESGMPKERFSAEFPKEGPSILRIQQVVRGDSAAYFCASSPQRGGWGYGYTFGSGTRLTVV.

CDR3 in amino acids: CASTVYSGNTIYF. CDR3 sequence (DNA): TGTGCCAGCACTGTATACTCTGGAAACACCATATATTTT. The chain carries TRBV6-1 and TRBJ1-3; no clear D gene. CDR1 is MNHNS, CDR2 SASEGT, per germline. The V end lost 7 bases, the J end lost 0 bases, and 7 bases lay between the germline ends. The CDR3 has 13 residues.

This clone was found a few times. The chain is built from TRBV7-2 and TRBJ1-2, with D uncertain. Germline V gene sequence: CDR1 SGHTA, CDR2 FQGNSA. This CDR3 comprises 15 residues. V shed 1 base and J shed 4 bases, with 13 bases lying between them. The CDR3: CASSLGWEEGYGYTF. The CDR3 bases are TGTGCCAGCAGCTTAGGTTGGGAGGAGGGCTATGGCTACACCTTC.

The chain couples TRBV5-1 to TRBJ1-1; 7 bases align to TRBD1. After removal of 3 bases from V and 5 bases from J, the junction contained 10 bases not matched to a gene. Per germline, CDR1 SGHRS and CDR2 YFSETQ. The CDR3 loop spans 15 amino acids. The CDR3 loop is CASSSDLTGHTEAFF. The DNA for the CDR3 is TGCGCCAGCAGCTCGGATCTGACAGGGCATACTGAAGCTTTCTTT.

The chain is built from TRBV20-1 and TRBJ2-7; TRBD2 aligns across 7 bases. CDR1 is DFQATT, CDR2 SNEGSKA, per germline (reference sequence). The CDR3 runs to 11 residues. Trimming took 2 bases from V and 6 from J; bases not matched to a gene: 1. This chain's CDR3 is CSARWGGEQYF. CDR3 in DNA: TGCAGTGCTAGATGGGGGGGCGAGCAGTACTTC.

The V call is TRBV6-1, the J call TRBJ2-3; D possibly corresponds to TRBD1 (6 bases). The CDR3 covers 13 residues. Per the germline V gene, CDR1 is MNHNS and CDR2 is SASEGT. The V and J ends lost 8 bases and 6 bases respectively, with 15 bases between them. CDR3 residues: CASRQGMRDTQYF. CDR3 in DNA: TGTGCCAGCCGGCAGGGGATGCGTGATACGCAGTATTTT.